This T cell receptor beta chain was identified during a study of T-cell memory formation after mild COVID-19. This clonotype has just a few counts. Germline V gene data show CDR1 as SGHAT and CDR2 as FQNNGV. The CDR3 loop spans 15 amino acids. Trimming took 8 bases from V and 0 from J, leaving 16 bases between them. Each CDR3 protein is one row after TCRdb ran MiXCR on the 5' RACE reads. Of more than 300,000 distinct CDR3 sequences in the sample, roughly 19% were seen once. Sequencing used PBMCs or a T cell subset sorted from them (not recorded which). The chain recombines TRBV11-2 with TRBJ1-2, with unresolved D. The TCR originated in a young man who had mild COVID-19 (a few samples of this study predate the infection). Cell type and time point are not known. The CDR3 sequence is CASGPVKGSNYGYTF. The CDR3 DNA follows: TGTGCCAGCGGCCCGGTAAAGGGATCTAACTATGGCTACACCTTC.